These 29 T cell receptor beta chains were sequenced from one sample in a study of early T cells in non-severe SARS-CoV-2 infection. MiXCR was run by TCRdb on the 5' RACE reads, yielding one entry per CDR3 protein. This sample has 55,000 to 75,000 distinct CDR3 sequences; 12% occur once, and the top ten carry 3% to 5%. Sequences were obtained from whole blood. The receptor source for this set is an adult who was a healthcare worker with PCR-confirmed SARS-CoV-2 infection or an uninfected control (not recorded which).

This clonotype came up a few times. The chain uses TRBV3-1 and TRBJ1-2; a weak D match, TRBD1 (5 bases). The CDR3 extends over 17 amino acids. V was pared by 0 bases and J by 4 bases, with 18 bases between. The germline V gene encodes CDR1 LGHDT and CDR2 YNNKEL (reference sequence). This CDR3 is CASSQDRRGFRLYGYTF. CDR3 nucleotide sequence: TGTGCCAGCAGCCAAGATCGGCGGGGGTTTCGCCTCTATGGCTACACCTTC. Using reference TRBV3-1 and TRBJ1-2 for the parts outside the CDR3, the full variable domain is DTAVSQTPKYLVTQMGNDKSIKCEQNLGHDTMYWYKQDSKKFLKIMFSYNNKELIINETVPNRFSPKSPDKAHLNLHINSLELGDSAVYFCASSQDRRGFRLYGYTFGSGTRLTVV.

A word on this clonotype: A much larger clone sits a single nucleotide away, making a read error possible. The rearrangement uses TRBV2 and TRBJ2-1; 8 nucleotides agree with TRBD1. The CDR3 length is 10 residues. The germline gives CDR1 SNHLY, CDR2 FYNNEI. DNA of the CDR3: TGTGTCGGACAGGGAAATGAGCAGTTCTTC. It specifies CVGQGNEQFF.

This clonotype has a handful of counts. The V and J genes are TRBV9 and TRBJ2-3; no clear D gene. Germline assignment: CDR1 SGDLS and CDR2 YYNGEE. Trimming left V 4 bases short and J 0 bases short, with 12 bases between. The CDR3 runs to 15 residues. This chain's CDR3 is CASSSSTHSTDTQYF. DNA of the CDR3: TGTGCCAGCAGCTCGTCGACCCACAGCACAGATACGCAGTATTTT.

The chain links TRBV27 to TRBJ2-7; D possibly corresponds to TRBD1 (6 bases). Trimming pared 5 bases from V and 1 base from J, leaving 15 bases between. Germline assignment: CDR1 MNHEY and CDR2 SMNVEV (reference sequence). This CDR3 spans 15 amino acids. CDR3 DNA sequence: TGTGCCAGCAGTGAAACAGGGTTTGAATCCTACGAGCAGTACTTC. Amino acid sequence: CASSETGFESYEQYF.

V and J are TRBV2 and TRBJ2-3; 8 nucleotides match TRBD2. Germline V gene lookup returns CDR1 SNHLY and CDR2 FYNNEI. Trimming at V came to 6 bases and at J to 3 bases, leaving 8 bases not matched to a gene. This CDR3 spans 15 amino acids. The CDR3 region is CASSKLSGMTDTQYF. The CDR3, as DNA: TGTGCCAGCAGCAAACTTAGCGGGATGACAGATACGCAGTATTTT.

This clonotype was seen ten or more times. V usage is TRBV11-2 and J usage is TRBJ1-1; D perhaps matches TRBD1 (6 bases). The germline V gene encodes CDR1 SGHAT and CDR2 FQNNGV. V lost 4 bases, J lost 8 bases, and 14 bases lay in between. This CDR3 spans 13 amino acids. This CDR3 reads CASSSGGFGEAFF. DNA of the CDR3: TGTGCCAGCAGCTCCGGGGGCTTCGGGGAAGCTTTCTTT.

The chain recombines TRBV28 with TRBJ2-3; 7 nucleotides align to TRBD1. Germline CDR1 and CDR2: MDHEN and SYDVKM. V dropped 7 bases and J dropped 8; count of bases not matched to a gene: 15. The CDR3 totals 15 residues. CDR3: CASTRSSGYRGTQYF. DNA for the CDR3: TGTGCCAGCACCAGATCAAGTGGGTACAGGGGTACGCAGTATTTT. Combining the CDR3 with reference TRBV28 and TRBJ2-3 gives the whole variable domain DVKVTQSSRYLVKRTGEKVFLECVQDMDHENMFWYRQDPGLGLRLIYFSYDVKMKEKGDIPEGYSVSREKKERFSLILESASTNQTSMYLCASTRSSGYRGTQYFGPGTRLTVL.

This clonotype has only a few counts. V and J are TRBV9 and TRBJ2-1; 9 nucleotides agree with TRBD2. The trim removed 4 bases at V and 4 bases at J, leaving 9 bases unmatched. This CDR3 spans 16 amino acids. The V gene's germline CDR1 is SGDLS and CDR2 YYNGEE. In nucleotides, the CDR3 is TGTGCCAGCAGCCCTCGGAAGACTAGCGGTTACAATGAGCAGTTCTTC. Residues: CASSPRKTSGYNEQFF.

The table lists this clonotype with a few counts. The chain couples TRBV20-1 to TRBJ2-3; no clear D. The germline gives CDR1 DFQATT, CDR2 SNEGSKA (reference sequence). With 4 bases removed from V and 0 bases from J, the gap between germline ends came to 8 bases. CDR3 length: 13 residues. CDR3 bases: TGCAGTGCTATGGAGACTAGCACAGATACGCAGTATTTT. It is translated as CSAMETSTDTQYF.

The chain uses TRBV28 and TRBJ1-2, with D possibly TRBD1 on 6 matching bases. V was clipped by 5 bases and J by 6 bases, with 19 bases between them. The CDR3 length is 15 residues. CDR1 MDHEN and CDR2 SYDVKM come from the germline V gene. The CDR3 DNA is TGTGCCAGCAGTCCCGTGGTCAGGGGTTACGATGGCTACACCTTC. The encoded protein is CASSPVVRGYDGYTF.

This chain links TRBV3-1 with TRBJ1-5, with D unclear. V was clipped by 1 base and J by 6 bases, with 13 bases between them. The CDR3 contains 15 residues. Germline V CDR1 and CDR2: LGHDT, YNNKEL (reference sequence). CDR3 DNA sequence: TGTGCCAGCAGCCAAGGTACGCGGGGAACTCAGCCCCAGCATTTT. The encoded protein is CASSQGTRGTQPQHF.

This chain joins TRBV10-3 and TRBJ2-3; D is ambiguous. The V end lost 10 bases, the J end lost 6 bases, and 17 bases lay between the germline ends. Germline lookup yields CDR1 ENHRY and CDR2 SYGVKD. The CDR3 has 13 residues. The CDR3: CASLGDLTDTQYF. The CDR3 region has the DNA TGTGCCAGCTTAGGAGATCTCACGGATACGCAGTATTTT.

This clonotype has ten or more counts. The rearrangement joins TRBV12-3 or TRBV12-4 to TRBJ2-7, with unresolved D. The CDR3 length is 13 residues. The V gene lost 6 bases and the J gene lost 2 bases, with 11 bases spanning the gap. The CDR3, as DNA: TGTGCCAGCAGCTCAGACACTGCCTACGAGCAGTACTTC. Protein sequence: CASSSDTAYEQYF.

This clonotype showed up just a few times. The V call is TRBV20-1, the J call TRBJ2-3; 12 positions match TRBD1. This CDR3 contains 16 residues. The V gene's germline CDR1 is DFQATT and CDR2 SNEGSKA (reference sequence). V shed 3 bases, J shed 5 bases, and the junction held 9 bases outside the gene matches. The DNA for the CDR3 is TGCAGTGCTAGTGAAGGGACAGGGGGCGCAGTAGATACGCAGTATTTT. This codes for CSASEGTGGAVDTQYF.

In its sample, this clonotype was seen a few times. V usage is TRBV5-4 and J usage is TRBJ2-1; 10 nucleotides align to TRBD2. From germline, CDR1 is SGHNT and CDR2 YYREEE (reference sequence). After removal of 3 bases from V and 6 bases from J, the junction contained 3 bases not matched to a gene. This CDR3 contains 14 residues. The CDR3: CASSSGTSANEQFF. The CDR3 DNA sequence: TGTGCCAGCAGCTCCGGGACTAGCGCCAATGAGCAGTTCTTC. The full variable domain, completed using reference TRBV5-4 and TRBJ2-1, is ETGVTQSPTHLIKTRGQQVTLRCSSQSGHNTVSWYQQALGQGPQFIFQYYREEENGRGNFPPRFSGLQFPNYSSELNVNALELDDSALYLCASSSGTSANEQFFGPGTRLTVL.

This clonotype was seen at least ten times. The chain has TRBV15 and TRBJ2-6; TRBD1 is a possible D gene (5 bases). Looked up from germline, CDR1 is LNHNV and CDR2 is YYDKDF (reference sequence). The CDR3 is 17 amino acids. V shed 3 bases and J shed 0 bases, with 12 bases lying between them. CDR3 region: CATSSGRVFSGANVLTF. Here the CDR3 DNA reads TGTGCCACCAGCAGCGGCAGGGTCTTCTCTGGGGCCAACGTCCTGACTTTC.

There are many counts of this clonotype. The chain joins TRBV28 to TRBJ1-4, with 7 positions matching TRBD1. This CDR3 is 17 amino acids long. Unmatched junction bases numbered 11, after V lost 4 bases and J lost 3 bases. Germline CDR1 MDHEN, CDR2 SYDVKM. The CDR3 DNA reads TGTGCCAGCAGTTCCGTCCCGGGACAGTTAGCTAATGAAAAACTGTTTTTT. Protein: CASSSVPGQLANEKLFF.

This clonotype was picked up a small number of times. V is TRBV19 and J is TRBJ1-1; D is unclear. The germline V and J ends were trimmed by 7 bases and 8 bases, with 17 bases remaining between them. The V gene's germline CDR1 is LNHDA and CDR2 SQIVND (reference sequence). This CDR3 contains 13 residues. CDR3 DNA: TGTGCCAGTACCACACAATCGACACCCGAAGCTTTCTTT. Encoded protein: CASTTQSTPEAFF.

This clonotype was seen more than once but under ten times. The gene calls are TRBV29-1 and TRBJ2-1; D tentatively fits TRBD1 or TRBD2 (6 bases each). V gave up 4 bases and J gave up 0 bases, with 13 bases separating them. The CDR3 loop spans 15 amino acids. Per germline, CDR1 SQVTM and CDR2 ANQGSEA. This CDR3 reads CSVGTGALSYNEQFF. CDR3 nucleotide sequence: TGCAGCGTTGGTACGGGGGCCCTCTCCTACAATGAGCAGTTCTTC.

The chain combines TRBV20-1 with TRBJ1-4, with TRBD1 matching 7 bases. Germline V lookup: CDR1 DFQATT, CDR2 SNEGSKA (reference sequence). The V gene end was trimmed by 3 bases and the J gene end by 8 bases; junction bases not matched to a gene: 6. The CDR3 is 13 residues long. CDR3 DNA: TGCAGTGCTAGGGGGACAGTGAGAGAAAAACTGTTTTTT. It translates to CSARGTVREKLFF.

This clonotype was counted many times. This rearrangement joins TRBV20-1 to TRBJ2-7, with 8 nucleotides matching TRBD2. V was clipped by 6 bases and J by 1 base; unmatched bases: 8. Germline values: CDR1 DFQATT, CDR2 SNEGSKA (reference sequence). The CDR3 is 14 amino acids. For the CDR3, the DNA is TGCAGTGCAGTTAGCGGGATTGTATCCTACGAGCAGTACTTC. Translated: CSAVSGIVSYEQYF.

The chain links TRBV25-1 to TRBJ2-7; 10 nucleotides align to TRBD2. J was trimmed by 5 bases and V by 4 bases; bases with no gene match: 5. This CDR3 has 14 residues. CDR1 is MGHDK, CDR2 SYGVNS, per germline. The CDR3 DNA sequence: TGTGCCAGCAGTGTAATAGCGGGAGGTAACGAGCAGTACTTC. Protein product: CASSVIAGGNEQYF.

There are a few counts of this clonotype. The rearrangement joins TRBV6-1 to TRBJ1-2; no firm D call. Germline V gene data show CDR1 as MNHNS and CDR2 as SASEGT. The CDR3 runs 13 residues. Trimming left V 2 bases short and J 7 bases short, with 11 bases between. CDR3: CASSEYPGSGYTF. The CDR3 region has the DNA TGTGCCAGCAGTGAATATCCCGGCTCTGGCTACACCTTC.

This clonotype has at least ten counts. The chain has TRBV20-1 and TRBJ1-4, with a weak D call TRBD1 (5 bases). V was pared by 4 bases and J by 7 bases, with 13 bases between. Germline lookup yields CDR1 DFQATT and CDR2 SNEGSKA (reference sequence). The CDR3 totals 13 residues. CDR3 sequence: CSAKGTPGEKLFF. For the CDR3, the DNA is TGCAGTGCTAAGGGGACTCCCGGTGAAAAACTGTTTTTT.

There are a few counts of this clonotype. The chain is built from TRBV29-1 and TRBJ2-7, with D tentatively TRBD2 (5 bases). This CDR3 spans 17 amino acids. Per the germline V gene, CDR1 is SQVTM and CDR2 is ANQGSEA. V dropped 5 bases and J dropped 1 base, with 24 bases sitting between them. The chain's CDR3 is CSVLKGGGPSPSYEQYF. The CDR3 DNA is TGCAGCGTTCTGAAAGGAGGTGGACCGAGCCCTTCCTACGAGCAGTACTTC.

This chain links TRBV19 with TRBJ2-2, with D unresolved. Trimming removed 7 bases from V and 0 bases from J, with 3 bases in between. The CDR3 extends over 12 amino acids. Germline assignment: CDR1 LNHDA and CDR2 SQIVND (reference sequence). The CDR3 protein is CASMSNTGELFF. Written as DNA, the CDR3 is TGTGCCAGTATGTCGAACACCGGGGAGCTGTTTTTT.

This clonotype was seen ten or more times. The rearrangement uses TRBV28 and TRBJ2-7; D unresolved. Germline CDR1 MDHEN, CDR2 SYDVKM. The CDR3 extends over 12 amino acids. V lost 5 bases and J 2 bases, leaving 7 bases between the germline ends. The CDR3 is CASSVGPYEQYF. The CDR3 DNA reads TGTGCCAGCAGTGTTGGGCCCTACGAGCAGTACTTC.

In its sample, this clonotype was seen a few times. V is TRBV28 and J is TRBJ2-3; 9 bases are a match to TRBD1. This CDR3 comprises 12 residues. CDR1 is MDHEN and CDR2 is SYDVKM in the germline V gene. J lost 4 bases, V lost 11 bases, and 4 bases had no gene match. The CDR3 nucleotides are TGTGCCGGCCGGGACAGGGCAGATACGCAGTATTTT. Protein: CAGRDRADTQYF.

This clonotype was seen at least ten times. The rearrangement uses TRBV4-2 and TRBJ2-7; D is possibly TRBD2 (6 bases). V lost 0 bases, J lost 3 bases, and 9 bases lay in between. The CDR3 sequence is 14 residues long. Germline CDR1 and CDR2: LGHNA and YNFKEQ. CDR3: CASSQDPGGYEQYF. Written as DNA, the CDR3 is TGTGCCAGCAGCCAAGATCCCGGGGGCTACGAGCAGTACTTC.